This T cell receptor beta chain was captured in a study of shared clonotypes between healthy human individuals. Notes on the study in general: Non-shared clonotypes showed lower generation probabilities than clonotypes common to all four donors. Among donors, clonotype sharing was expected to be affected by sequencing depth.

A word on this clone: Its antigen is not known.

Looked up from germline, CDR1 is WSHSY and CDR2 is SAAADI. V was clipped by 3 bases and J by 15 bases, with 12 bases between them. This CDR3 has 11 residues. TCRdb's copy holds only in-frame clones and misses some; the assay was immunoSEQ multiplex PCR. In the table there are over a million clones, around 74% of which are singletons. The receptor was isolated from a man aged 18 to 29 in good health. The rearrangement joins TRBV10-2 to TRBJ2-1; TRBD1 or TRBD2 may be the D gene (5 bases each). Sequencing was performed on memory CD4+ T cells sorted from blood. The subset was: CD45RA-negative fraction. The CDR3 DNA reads TGCGCCAGCAGTGATGGGGCCGGGACGTTCTTC. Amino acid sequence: CASSDGAGTFF.